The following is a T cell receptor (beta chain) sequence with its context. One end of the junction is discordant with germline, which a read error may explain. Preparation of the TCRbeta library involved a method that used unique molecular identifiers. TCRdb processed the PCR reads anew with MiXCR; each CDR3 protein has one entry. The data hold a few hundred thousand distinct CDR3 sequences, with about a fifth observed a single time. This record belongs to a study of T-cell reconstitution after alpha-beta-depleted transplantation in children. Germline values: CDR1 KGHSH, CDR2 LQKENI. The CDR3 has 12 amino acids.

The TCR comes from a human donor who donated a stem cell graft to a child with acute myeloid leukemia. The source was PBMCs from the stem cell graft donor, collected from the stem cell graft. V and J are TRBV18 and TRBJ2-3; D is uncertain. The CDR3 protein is CASSQPGASSDF. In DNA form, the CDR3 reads TGTGCCAGCTCTCAACCAGGTGCGAGCTCGGATTTT.